Below, 29 T cell receptor beta chains from the same sample are listed, as sequenced in a study of response to subunit inactivated influenza vaccine. One entry per CDR3 protein results from TCRdb running MiXCR on the RT-PCR reads. The sample yields about 700,000 distinct CDR3 sequences, about 14% seen once. The starting material was PBMCs from blood, obtained less than 15 days before vaccination. The receptors stem from a man aged 50 to 59 who received an inactivated influenza vaccine.

This clonotype was found many times. The chain has TRBV7-3 and TRBJ2-5; 7 bases line up with TRBD1. Germline CDR1 and CDR2: SGHTA and FQGTGA. J gave up 2 bases and V 1 base, and 13 bases lay outside the gene matches. The CDR3 is 18 residues long. The CDR3 is CASSLRRAGRGFQETQYF. The CDR3 DNA reads TGTGCCAGCAGCTTAAGGCGGGCGGGCAGGGGGTTTCAAGAGACCCAGTACTTC. The whole variable domain, remainder taken from reference TRBV7-3 and TRBJ2-5, is GAGVSQTPSNKVTEKGKYVELRCDPISGHTALYWYRQSLGQGPEFLIYFQGTGAADDSGLPNDRFFAVRPEGSVSTLKIQRTERGDSAVYLCASSLRRAGRGFQETQYFGPGTRLLVL.

The J gene is TRBJ1-4, the V gene TRBV20-1; D is unresolved. The CDR3 consists of 13 residues. V was shortened by 3 bases and J by 2 bases, with 7 bases between the two germline ends. Germline assignment: CDR1 DFQATT and CDR2 SNEGSKA (reference sequence). CDR3 sequence: CSASGVTNEKLFF. The CDR3 nucleotides read TGCAGTGCTAGTGGGGTGACTAATGAAAAACTGTTTTTT.

This clonotype was found a few times. The J gene is TRBJ2-3, the V gene TRBV4-2; TRBD2 matches at 10 bases. The germline V gene encodes CDR1 LGHNA and CDR2 YNFKEQ. The V segment lost 0 bases and the J segment 4 bases; nucleotides outside the gene matches: 7. The CDR3 runs to 17 residues. The CDR3 nucleotides read TGTGCCAGCAGCCAAGAGGCTAGCGGGAGTGCCCCAGATACGCAGTATTTT. It yields the protein CASSQEASGSAPDTQYF.

V is TRBV10-3 and J is TRBJ1-6, with D uncertain. The V gene's germline CDR1 is ENHRY and CDR2 SYGVKD. V was shortened by 2 bases and J by 10 bases, with 12 bases between the two germline ends. The length of the CDR3 is 14 residues. The CDR3 coding sequence is TGTGCCATCAGTGAGCCTGGGAACAGCTCACCCCTCCACTTT. Amino acids: CAISEPGNSSPLHF.

The gene calls are TRBV10-3 and TRBJ2-1; maybe TRBD1 (5 bases). Between the trimmed V and J ends, which lost 7 bases and 0 bases, there was a span of 16 bases. The CDR3 covers 16 residues. Germline lookup yields CDR1 ENHRY and CDR2 SYGVKD. Written as DNA, the CDR3 is TGTGCCATCAAGAAGGAAGACAGTAGCTCCTACAATGAGCAGTTCTTC. Amino acids: CAIKKEDSSSYNEQFF.

This clonotype occurred a few times. The genes are TRBV4-3 and TRBJ2-1, with 9 bases fitting TRBD2. This CDR3 is built from 17 residues. The germline V gene encodes CDR1 LGHNA and CDR2 YSLEER. Germline trimming cut 0 bases from V and 2 bases from J; bases unmatched to any gene: 5. In nucleotides, the CDR3 is TGCGCCAGCAGCCAAGATGCAGCGGGAGGAACCTACAATGAGCAGTTCTTC. Protein sequence: CASSQDAAGGTYNEQFF.

This clonotype was seen a few times. J is TRBJ1-3 and V is TRBV4-2; D is undetermined. Between the trimmed V and J ends, which lost 4 bases and 0 bases, there was a span of 4 bases. The CDR3 runs 13 residues. Germline values: CDR1 LGHNA, CDR2 YNFKEQ. CDR3 amino acids: CASSRFSGNTIYF. As DNA, the CDR3 is TGTGCCAGCAGCCGCTTCTCTGGAAACACCATATATTTT.

In this sample, this clonotype turned up a few times. The chain combines TRBV2 with TRBJ1-2, with a weak D call TRBD1 (6 bases). Germline V gene data show CDR1 as SNHLY and CDR2 as FYNNEI. V was shortened by 8 bases and J by 2 bases, with 9 bases between the two germline ends. The CDR3 spans 12 residues. The CDR3 protein is CASEGENYGYTF. CDR3 sequence (DNA): TGTGCCAGCGAGGGGGAGAACTATGGCTACACCTTC.

Details on this clonotype: Mismatch with germline at one junction end may stem from a read error. V gene TRBV10-3 combines with J gene TRBJ2-7, with 12 bases identical to TRBD1. The CDR3 is 13 residues long. The germline gives CDR1 ENHRY, CDR2 SYGVKD. The CDR3 DNA is TGTGCCATCGGCGGGACAGGGGGCTACGAGCAGTCCTTC. This encodes CAIGGTGGYEQSF.

The chain carries TRBV4-2 and TRBJ2-2, with D tentatively TRBD1 (6 bases). The CDR3 runs to 16 residues. The germline CDR1 and CDR2 sequences are LGHNA and YNFKEQ. The germline V and J ends were trimmed by 1 base and 3 bases, with 12 bases remaining between them. The CDR3 DNA reads as TGTGCCAGCAGCCAAGCCCTAACAGGGTACACCGGGGAGCTGTTTTTT. Protein product: CASSQALTGYTGELFF.

This clonotype was seen only a few times. V gene TRBV6-1 combines with J gene TRBJ2-7; D is uncertain. The V and J ends lost 6 bases and 1 base respectively, with 13 bases between them. Per the germline V gene, CDR1 is MNHNS and CDR2 is SASEGT. CDR3 length equals 14 residues. The CDR3 nucleotides are TGTGCCAGCAGGATGACCCAGCAATCCTACGAGCAGTACTTC. Protein product: CASRMTQQSYEQYF.

This chain uses TRBV4-2 with TRBJ1-2; a weak D match, TRBD1 (6 bases). Between the trimmed V and J ends, which lost 1 base and 4 bases, there was a span of 19 bases. The CDR3 length is 17 residues. Germline V CDR1 and CDR2: LGHNA, YNFKEQ. The CDR3 reads CASSQGFSLQGSYGYTF. DNA for the CDR3: TGTGCCAGCAGCCAAGGGTTTTCCCTCCAGGGGAGCTATGGCTACACCTTC.

This clonotype appeared a few times. The chain carries TRBV7-2 and TRBJ1-3; TRBD1 aligns across 8 bases. J was trimmed by 1 base and V by 3 bases; bases with no gene match: 5. The length of the CDR3 is 16 residues. Looked up from germline, CDR1 is SGHTA and CDR2 is FQGNSA. The CDR3 region is CASSFAGGNSGNTIYF. The CDR3, as DNA: TGTGCCAGCAGCTTTGCAGGGGGCAATTCTGGAAACACCATATATTTT.

The V call is TRBV18, the J call TRBJ2-6; D gene uncertain. Per the germline V gene, CDR1 is KGHSH and CDR2 is LQKENI. The CDR3 runs 17 residues. Trimming pared 3 bases from V and 3 bases from J, leaving 15 bases between. In nucleotides, the CDR3 is TGTGCCAGCTCACCTAACTTACTGACAAGTGGGGCCAACGTCCTGACTTTC. Its translation: CASSPNLLTSGANVLTF.

This chain uses TRBV29-1 with TRBJ2-1, with D tentatively TRBD2 (6 bases). The CDR3 totals 14 residues. From germline, CDR1 is SQVTM and CDR2 ANQGSEA. The ends were cut back, 1 base at V and 5 bases at J, with 12 bases in the middle. CDR3 region: CSVEGRAGHNEQFF. The CDR3 DNA sequence: TGCAGCGTTGAAGGGAGGGCGGGCCACAATGAGCAGTTCTTC.

The rearrangement uses TRBV12-3 or TRBV12-4 and TRBJ1-3; D remains ambiguous. V was cut by 8 bases and J by 0 bases, with 11 bases left in between. This CDR3 has 14 residues. Here the CDR3 DNA reads TGTGCCAGCGTCAGGCGGAACTCTGGAAACACCATATATTTT. Translation: CASVRRNSGNTIYF.

This clonotype was detected only a few times. The J gene is TRBJ1-2, the V gene TRBV11-2; D might be TRBD1 (6 bases). Per the germline V gene, CDR1 is SGHAT and CDR2 is FQNNGV. Trimming pared 0 bases from V and 10 bases from J, leaving 15 bases between. The CDR3 totals 14 residues. CDR3 in DNA: TGTGCCAGCAGCTTAGATACAGGGACATCTTACTACACCTTC. Protein sequence: CASSLDTGTSYYTF.

In its sample, this clonotype was seen many times. V gene TRBV7-9 combines with J gene TRBJ1-3; D is perhaps TRBD1 (5 bases). Germline V gene data show CDR1 as SEHNR and CDR2 as FQNEAQ (reference sequence). CDR3 length equals 15 residues. The germline V and J ends were trimmed by 5 bases and 1 base, with 12 bases remaining between them. The CDR3 DNA reads as TGTGCCAGCAGCCCGGGACCCAGATCTGGAAACACCATATATTTT. Amino acid sequence: CASSPGPRSGNTIYF.

The chain carries TRBV15 and TRBJ2-5; perhaps TRBD1 as D (6 bases). Per germline, CDR1 LNHNV and CDR2 YYDKDF (reference sequence). Trimming removed 1 base at V and 5 bases at J, with 11 bases between. This CDR3 region has 14 residues. The DNA for the CDR3 is TGTGCCACCAGCAGAGGTCAGGGGATGGAGACCCAGTACTTC. It translates to CATSRGQGMETQYF.

CDR3 nucleotide sequence: TGCAGTGCTAGTCCAGGGACCAGCACAGATACGCAGTATTTT. It yields the protein CSASPGTSTDTQYF. The V and J genes are TRBV20-1 and TRBJ2-3; possibly TRBD1 or TRBD2 for D (5 bases each). The germline V and J ends were trimmed by 3 bases and 0 bases, with 10 bases remaining between them. This CDR3 spans 14 amino acids. Germline CDR1 is DFQATT and CDR2 is SNEGSKA (reference sequence).

In this sample, this clonotype turned up many times. The chain carries TRBV11-3 and TRBJ2-3, with D unresolved. V was cut by 5 bases and J by 6 bases, with 12 bases left in between. The CDR3 spans 13 residues. CDR1 and CDR2 from the germline V gene are SGHNT and YENEEA. In nucleotides, the CDR3 is TGTGCCAGCAGCCAGGAAACCAGGGATACGCAGTATTTT. Amino acid sequence: CASSQETRDTQYF.

The chain links TRBV9 to TRBJ1-1; perhaps TRBD1 as D (5 bases). CDR3 length equals 15 residues. Germline CDR1 reads SGDLS; CDR2 reads YYNGEE. V was clipped by 0 bases and J by 0 bases, with 9 bases between them. In nucleotides, the CDR3 is TGTGCCAGCAGCGTAGAAGCCAGGGTGAACACTGAAGCTTTCTTT. It codes for CASSVEARVNTEAFF.

The DNA for the CDR3 is TGTGCCAGCAGTGCAGGCTTTGATCAGCCCCAGCATTTT. Amino acids: CASSAGFDQPQHF. The V and J genes are TRBV6-1 and TRBJ1-5; D not resolved. This CDR3 comprises 13 residues. V was clipped by 4 bases and J by 5 bases, with 9 bases between them. CDR1 and CDR2 (germline): MNHNS, SASEGT.

The chain combines TRBV6-5 with TRBJ2-7, with 8 nucleotides matching TRBD1. Germline V gene data show CDR1 as MNHEY and CDR2 as SVGAGI. The V segment lost 4 bases and the J segment 7 bases; nucleotides outside the gene matches: 9. The CDR3 spans 14 residues. CDR3 region: CASSSSQGVQEQYF. The CDR3 nucleotides are TGTGCCAGCAGTTCCTCACAGGGGGTTCAAGAGCAGTACTTC.

A few counts support this clonotype. The chain recombines TRBV4-3 with TRBJ2-4; 8 bases line up with TRBD2. This CDR3 spans 13 amino acids. Germline CDR1 is LGHNA and CDR2 is YSLEER. V dropped 0 bases and J dropped 8; count of bases not matched to a gene: 0. The CDR3 loop is CASSQETSDIQYF. The DNA of the CDR3 is TGCGCCAGCAGCCAAGAGACTAGCGACATTCAGTACTTC.

The chain employs TRBV4-2 and TRBJ2-1, with D perhaps matching TRBD1 or TRBD2 (5 bases each). The CDR3 covers 16 residues. Per germline, CDR1 LGHNA and CDR2 YNFKEQ. The V end was cut by 0 bases, the J end by 3 bases, with 12 bases between. DNA of the CDR3: TGTGCCAGCAGCCAAGATAATCGGGGCTACTACAATGAGCAGTTCTTC. This encodes CASSQDNRGYYNEQFF.

This clonotype was picked up a small number of times. The chain combines TRBV12-3 or TRBV12-4 with TRBJ2-7, with 7 bases lining up with TRBD1. V lost 3 bases to trimming and J lost 5 bases; unmatched junction nucleotides: 7. The CDR3 consists of 14 residues. The CDR3: CASSFRQGRDEQYF. In DNA form, the CDR3 reads TGTGCCAGCAGTTTTAGACAGGGTAGAGACGAGCAGTACTTC.

This clonotype was observed a few times. The chain links TRBV19 to TRBJ1-1; 8 bases align to TRBD1. The CDR3 has 13 amino acids. The germline V gene encodes CDR1 LNHDA and CDR2 SQIVND (reference sequence). With V trimmed by 4 bases and J by 5 bases, 3 bases remained unmatched. This chain's CDR3 is CASSTGGWTEAFF. The DNA of the CDR3 is TGTGCCAGTAGTACAGGGGGCTGGACTGAAGCTTTCTTT.

The J gene is TRBJ1-2, the V gene TRBV7-9; 10 bases align to TRBD1. J lost 6 bases, V lost 4 bases, and 14 bases had no gene match. The CDR3 covers 17 residues. In germline, CDR1 is SEHNR, CDR2 FQNEAQ (reference sequence). The DNA for the CDR3 is TGTGCCAGCAGCTCCTTTTTCGGGACAGGGGTTGTCGATGGCTACACCTTC. It codes for CASSSFFGTGVVDGYTF.